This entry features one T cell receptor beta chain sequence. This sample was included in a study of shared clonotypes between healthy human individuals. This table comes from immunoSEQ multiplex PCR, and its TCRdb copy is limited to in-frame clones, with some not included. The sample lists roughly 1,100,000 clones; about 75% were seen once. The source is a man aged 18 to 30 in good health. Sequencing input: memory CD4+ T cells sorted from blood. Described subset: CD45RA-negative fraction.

The chain's CDR3 is CASSLEGAGTSDEQYF. The CDR3 bases are TGCGCCAGCAGCTTGGAGGGGGCTGGTACGTCGGACGAGCAGTACTTC. The chain recombines TRBV5-1 with TRBJ2-7; 7 bases match TRBD1. The ends lost 0 bases at V and 5 bases at J; junction bases unmatched: 11. The CDR3 is 16 amino acids. Per germline, CDR1 SGHRS and CDR2 YFSETQ.